The 28 T cell receptor beta chains listed next were all sequenced from one sample in a study of early T cells in non-severe SARS-CoV-2 infection. Via MiXCR, TCRdb re-called the 5' RACE reads, giving one row per CDR3 protein. Seen here are more than 50,000 distinct CDR3 sequences, roughly 9.2% observed once, and the top ten hold around 4%. The sample was whole blood. These receptors originate from an adult who was a healthcare worker with PCR-confirmed SARS-CoV-2 infection or an uninfected control (not recorded which).

This sequence joins TRBV2 and TRBJ2-5; a weak D match, TRBD1 (5 bases). Per the germline V gene, CDR1 is SNHLY and CDR2 is FYNNEI. V was shortened by 8 bases and J by 2 bases, with 12 bases between the two germline ends. This CDR3 is 13 amino acids long. The CDR3 loop is CASSFDRQETQYF. The DNA for the CDR3 is TGTGCCAGCTCCTTCGACAGACAAGAGACCCAGTACTTC. Full variable domain (missing parts from reference TRBV2 and TRBJ2-5): EPEVTQTPSHQVTQMGQEVILRCVPISNHLYFYWYRQILGQKVEFLVSFYNNEISEKSEIFDDQFSVERPDGSNFTLKIRSTKLEDSAMYFCASSFDRQETQYFGPGTRLLVL.

There are many counts of this clonotype. The J gene is TRBJ1-1, the V gene TRBV7-2, with TRBD1 matching over 8 bases. The V gene's germline CDR1 is SGHTA and CDR2 FQGNSA. Trimming removed 8 bases from V and 2 bases from J; junction bases left unmatched: 4. CDR3 length: 13 residues. CDR3 amino acids: CASGGTGNTEAFF. The DNA for the CDR3 is TGTGCCAGCGGGGGGACAGGCAACACTGAAGCTTTCTTT.

In nucleotides, the CDR3 is TGCAGCGTTGCGCGACAGTGGGTCACTGAAGCTTTCTTT. Amino acid sequence: CSVARQWVTEAFF. J is TRBJ1-1 and V is TRBV29-1; perhaps TRBD1 as D (5 bases). The germline V and J ends were trimmed by 4 bases and 4 bases, with 13 bases remaining between them. The germline V gene has CDR1 SQVTM and CDR2 ANQGSEA. The CDR3 spans 13 residues.

CDR3 sequence reads: CASTGQGTGYEQYF. As DNA, the CDR3 is TGTGCCAGCACGGGACAGGGAACCGGCTACGAGCAGTACTTC. This chain links TRBV6-1 with TRBJ2-7, with TRBD1 matching 9 bases. The V gene end was trimmed by 7 bases and the J gene end by 3 bases; junction bases not matched to a gene: 7. Germline values: CDR1 MNHNS, CDR2 SASEGT. The CDR3 is 14 amino acids.

This clonotype has ten or more counts. The chain is built from TRBV10-1 and TRBJ2-7; 9 bases fit TRBD2. The CDR3 spans 14 residues. Germline lookup yields CDR1 WNHNN and CDR2 SYGVQD (reference sequence). The V and J ends lost 8 bases and 0 bases, in that order; junction bases with no gene match: 5. The CDR3 reads CASSSGRSSYEQYF. As DNA, the CDR3 is TGCGCCAGCTCGAGCGGGAGGAGCTCCTACGAGCAGTACTTC.

This clonotype was detected many times. This rearrangement joins TRBV12-3 or TRBV12-4 to TRBJ2-6, with D perhaps TRBD1 (6 bases). Between the trimmed V and J ends, which lost 8 bases and 4 bases, there was a span of 12 bases. CDR3 length equals 14 residues. The CDR3 region is CASGTTGGANVLTF. The DNA for the CDR3 is TGTGCCAGCGGGACAACCGGGGGGGCCAACGTCCTGACTTTC.

This clonotype occurred many times. The chain recombines TRBV30 with TRBJ1-2, with unresolved D. The CDR3 extends over 14 amino acids. Germline V gene data show CDR1 as GTSNPN and CDR2 as SVGIG (reference sequence). With 3 bases removed from V and 7 bases from J, the gap between germline ends came to 18 bases. The CDR3, as DNA: TGTGCCTGGAGCAATACCGACTGGCTGACTGGCTACACCTTC. It yields the protein CAWSNTDWLTGYTF.

This clonotype appeared a few times. V is TRBV5-5 and J is TRBJ2-7; D is unclear. The CDR3 covers 16 residues. CDR1 is SGHKS, CDR2 YYEKEE, per germline (reference sequence). Trimming cost V 0 bases and J 2 bases, with 15 bases left between them. CDR3 nucleotide sequence: TGTGCCAGCAGCTTGGATGTAGCCAGGACGACCTACGAGCAGTACTTC. Protein: CASSLDVARTTYEQYF. Full variable domain (outside the CDR3, taken from reference TRBV5-5 and TRBJ2-7): DAGVTQSPTHLIKTRGQQVTLRCSPISGHKSVSWYQQVLGQGPQFIFQYYEKEERGRGNFPDRFSARQFPNYSSELNVNALLLGDSALYLCASSLDVARTTYEQYFGPGTRLTVT.

V is TRBV6-2 or TRBV6-3 and J is TRBJ2-1; no clear D. V was clipped by 3 bases and J by 8 bases, with 14 bases between them. Germline CDR1 reads MNHEY; CDR2 reads SVGEGT. This CDR3 contains 14 residues. The CDR3 region is CASSYRVERDEQFF. The CDR3 bases are TGTGCCAGCAGTTATCGCGTTGAGCGCGATGAGCAGTTCTTC.

Ten or more counts support this clonotype. The genes are TRBV14 and TRBJ2-1; D ambiguous. This CDR3 is 13 amino acids long. CDR1 and CDR2 from the germline V gene are SGHDN and FVKESK. V dropped 1 base and J dropped 8 bases, with 9 bases sitting between them. The CDR3 loop is CASSQGYEDEQFF. The CDR3 DNA reads TGTGCCAGCAGCCAAGGGTATGAGGATGAGCAGTTCTTC.

This chain links TRBV20-1 with TRBJ2-1; unclear D gene. The CDR3 has 11 residues. Per the germline V gene, CDR1 is DFQATT and CDR2 is SNEGSKA (reference sequence). Between the trimmed V and J ends, which lost 1 base and 6 bases, there was a span of 4 bases. The CDR3 reads CSARGANEQFF. DNA for the CDR3: TGCAGTGCTAGAGGCGCCAATGAGCAGTTCTTC.

Ten or more counts support this clonotype. This chain links TRBV29-1 with TRBJ2-3; TRBD1 matches at 9 bases. The germline V gene has CDR1 SQVTM and CDR2 ANQGSEA. The ends lost 7 bases at V and 4 bases at J; junction bases unmatched: 9. This CDR3 contains 14 residues. CDR3 coding DNA: TGCAGCGCTCGGCCGGGACAGGGACCAGATACGCAGTATTTT. It yields the protein CSARPGQGPDTQYF.

This clonotype was seen many times. The chain carries TRBV4-3 and TRBJ2-2; D not resolved. Trimming removed 0 bases at V and 4 bases at J, with 12 bases between. The germline CDR1 and CDR2 sequences are LGHNA and YSLEER. The CDR3 consists of 16 residues. CDR3 nucleotides: TGCGCCAGCAGCCAAGATAGGGCACAGTCCACCGGGGAGCTGTTTTTT. Translating it yields CASSQDRAQSTGELFF.

Many counts were recorded for this clonotype. The chain carries TRBV27 and TRBJ2-1; 9 bases are a match to TRBD1. Losses at the gene ends were 4 bases for V and 8 bases for J; bases not matched to a gene: 15. In germline, CDR1 is MNHEY, CDR2 SMNVEV (reference sequence). The CDR3 covers 17 residues. The CDR3 DNA is TGTGCCAGCAGTTCACAATGGCCGGGACAGGGTAACTATGAGCAGTTCTTC. This sequence encodes CASSSQWPGQGNYEQFF.

This clonotype was seen more than once but under ten times. J is TRBJ2-1 and V is TRBV10-3, with D unresolved. The germline V and J ends were trimmed by 2 bases and 5 bases, with 7 bases remaining between them. Germline values: CDR1 ENHRY, CDR2 SYGVKD. This CDR3 has 13 residues. CDR3 nucleotides: TGTGCCATCAGTGAGGGAACCAACAATGAGCAGTTCTTC. Its protein product is CAISEGTNNEQFF.

There are a few counts of this clonotype. The rearrangement links TRBV7-8 to TRBJ2-7; TRBD2 matches 7 bases. V was pared by 1 base and J by 2 bases, with 5 bases of the junction left unmatched. Germline V lookup: CDR1 SGHVS, CDR2 FQNEAQ. The CDR3 runs 15 residues. Here the CDR3 DNA reads TGTGCCAGCAGCTTAGACGGACTAGACACCTACGAGCAGTACTTC. It yields the protein CASSLDGLDTYEQYF.

This clonotype was seen many times. The chain carries TRBV29-1 and TRBJ2-3; 7 nucleotides match TRBD1. Germline V CDR1 and CDR2: SQVTM, ANQGSEA. Unmatched junction bases numbered 6, after V lost 6 bases and J lost 3 bases. The CDR3 sequence is 13 residues long. The DNA for the CDR3 is TGCAGCGTACAGGGGCGGAATACAGATACGCAGTATTTT. Translation: CSVQGRNTDTQYF.

The chain employs TRBV2 and TRBJ1-6, with D unclear. The CDR3 totals 14 residues. Germline CDR1 is SNHLY and CDR2 is FYNNEI. With 6 bases removed from V and 12 bases from J, the gap between germline ends came to 18 bases. CDR3 sequence (DNA): TGTGCCAGCAGAAATGACGGTCCGATGGGACCCCTCCACTTT. It encodes CASRNDGPMGPLHF.

This clonotype was found many times. This chain joins TRBV12-2 and TRBJ2-3; the table's D call of TRBD2 was not tested on the DNA. TRBV12-2 is a pseudogene locus. The CDR3 runs to 19 residues. In DNA, the CDR3 is TGTGCAAGTCGCTTAGCGAGGCCTCCTTTAGCGGGGGGCACAGATACGCAGTATTTT. This translates into CASRLARPPLAGGTDTQYF.

This clonotype was recorded at least ten times. The chain combines TRBV27 with TRBJ1-3; D remains unclear. The CDR3 sequence is 13 residues long. Per the germline V gene, CDR1 is MNHEY and CDR2 is SMNVEV (reference sequence). V gave up 4 bases and J gave up 9 bases, with 13 bases separating them. The CDR3 sequence: CASSSGPGLTIYF. Here the CDR3 DNA reads TGTGCCAGCAGTTCCGGACCCGGACTCACCATATATTTT.

In its sample, this clonotype ranks as medium-sized. This sequence joins TRBV4-1 and TRBJ2-5; a possible D gene is TRBD2 (5 bases). CDR3 size: 13 residues. With 4 bases removed from V and 4 bases from J, the gap between germline ends came to 10 bases. Germline V lookup: CDR1 MGHRA, CDR2 YSYEKL. The CDR3 DNA is TGCGCCAGCAGCCCTTTCCGGGGAGAGACCCAGTACTTC. Protein product: CASSPFRGETQYF.

V usage is TRBV7-2 and J usage is TRBJ2-1; no firm D call. The CDR3 sequence is 13 residues long. CDR1 and CDR2 from the germline V gene are SGHTA and FQGNSA. V was clipped by 5 bases and J by 6 bases, with 11 bases between them. The CDR3 DNA is TGTGCCAGCAGCCCCTATACCACCAATGAGCAGTTCTTC. Translation gives CASSPYTTNEQFF.

This rearrangement joins TRBV5-1 to TRBJ2-3; 12 bases match TRBD2. The trim removed 0 bases at V and 7 bases at J, leaving 3 bases unmatched. Looked up from germline, CDR1 is SGHRS and CDR2 is YFSETQ. The CDR3 contains 15 residues. The CDR3 region has the DNA TGCGCCAGCAGCTTGGGACTAGCGGGGGTCAATACGCAGTATTTT. Protein: CASSLGLAGVNTQYF.

The J gene is TRBJ2-3, the V gene TRBV12-3 or TRBV12-4; a possible D gene is TRBD2 (5 bases). This CDR3 comprises 15 residues. Trimming cost V 9 bases and J 4 bases, with 20 bases left between them. The CDR3 bases are TGTGCCAGTTATTCTATGCGGGTCCCCCCAGATACGCAGTATTTT. Translation gives CASYSMRVPPDTQYF.

This clonotype was observed many times. The chain carries TRBV11-2 and TRBJ2-7, with unresolved D. Germline V CDR1 and CDR2: SGHAT, FQNNGV. V gave up 4 bases and J gave up 2 bases, with 6 bases separating them. The CDR3 has 12 residues. CDR3: CASSSVPYEQYF. The CDR3 DNA is TGTGCCAGCAGCTCCGTCCCCTACGAGCAGTACTTC.

This clonotype was detected many times. The chain couples TRBV5-5 to TRBJ2-3; D may be TRBD1 or TRBD2 (5 bases each). Germline-derived CDR1 and CDR2 are SGHKS and YYEKEE (reference sequence). The CDR3 totals 18 residues. V was shortened by 2 bases and J by 3 bases, with 22 bases between the two germline ends. The CDR3 loop reads CASSFAYTPGRTTDTQYF. In DNA form, the CDR3 reads TGTGCCAGCAGCTTCGCATATACTCCGGGACGGACAACAGATACGCAGTATTTT.

Ten or more counts support this clonotype. V usage is TRBV20-1 and J usage is TRBJ2-7; tentative D call: TRBD1 (6 bases). The germline CDR1 and CDR2 sequences are DFQATT and SNEGSKA (reference sequence). The CDR3 runs 12 residues. V lost 6 bases, J lost 7 bases, and 16 bases lay in between. CDR3 DNA: TGCAGTGCAAAAAACAGGGAGAGAGAGCAGTACTTC. Protein: CSAKNREREQYF.

The table lists this clonotype with many counts. The chain has TRBV29-1 and TRBJ2-5; D remains unclear. V shed 0 bases and J shed 7 bases, with 9 bases lying between them. CDR3 size: 12 residues. Germline CDR1 is SQVTM and CDR2 is ANQGSEA. The CDR3 spells CSVEESRWTQYF. The CDR3 DNA sequence: TGCAGCGTTGAAGAGTCCCGGTGGACCCAGTACTTC.